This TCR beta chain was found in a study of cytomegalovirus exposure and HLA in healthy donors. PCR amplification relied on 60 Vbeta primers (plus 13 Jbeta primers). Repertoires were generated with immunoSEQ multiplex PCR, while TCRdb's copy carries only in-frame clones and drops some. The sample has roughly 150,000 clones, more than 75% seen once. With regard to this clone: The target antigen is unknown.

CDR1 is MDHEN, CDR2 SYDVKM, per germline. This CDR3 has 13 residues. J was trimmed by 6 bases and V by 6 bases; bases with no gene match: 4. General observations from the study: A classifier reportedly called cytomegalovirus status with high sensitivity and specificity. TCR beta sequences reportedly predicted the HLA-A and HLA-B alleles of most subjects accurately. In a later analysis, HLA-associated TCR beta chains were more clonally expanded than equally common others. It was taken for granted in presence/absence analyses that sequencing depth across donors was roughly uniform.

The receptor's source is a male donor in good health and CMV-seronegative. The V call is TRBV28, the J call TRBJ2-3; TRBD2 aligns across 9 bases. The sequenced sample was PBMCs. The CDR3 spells CASRGLAADTQYF. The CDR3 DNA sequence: TGTGCCAGCAGGGGACTAGCAGCGGATACGCAGTATTTT.